These 9 T cell receptor beta chains came from one sample sequenced in a study of T-cell reconstitution after alpha-beta-depleted transplantation in children. Construction of the TCRbeta library involved unique molecular identifiers. In TCRdb, the PCR reads were re-called with MiXCR into one record per CDR3 protein. This table holds about 500,000 distinct CDR3 sequences, about 31% found once. The source material was PBMCs from the stem cell graft donor, sampled from the stem cell graft. The source of these receptors is a human donor who donated a stem cell graft to a child with aplastic anemia.

This chain joins TRBV9 and TRBJ2-1, with D unresolved. V shed 0 bases and J shed 7 bases, with 14 bases lying between them. CDR1 SGDLS and CDR2 YYNGEE come from the germline V gene. The length of the CDR3 is 15 residues. This CDR3 is CASSVALGTKNEQFF. The CDR3 nucleotides are TGTGCCAGCAGCGTAGCCTTAGGTACCAAAAATGAGCAGTTCTTC.

This clonotype was found once. The chain couples TRBV6-6 to TRBJ2-5; 7 positions agree with TRBD1. CDR3 length: 13 amino acids. The junction had 6 bases not matched to a gene; V was cut back by 10 bases and J by 1 base. Germline V gene sequence: CDR1 MNHNY, CDR2 SVGAGI (reference sequence). CDR3 DNA sequence: TGTGCCACCCTGCGACAGGGCCAAGAGACCCAGTACTTC. This sequence encodes CATLRQGQETQYF.

The V and J genes are TRBV3-1 and TRBJ1-3, with TRBD1 as a possible D gene (5 bases). CDR3 length equals 16 residues. V lost 0 bases, J lost 0 bases, and 9 bases lay in between. Germline V gives CDR1 LGHDT, CDR2 YNNKEL (reference sequence). The CDR3 DNA reads as TGTGCCAGCAGCCAAGAGGACACGCGCTCTGGAAACACCATATATTTT. Translating it yields CASSQEDTRSGNTIYF.

V gene TRBV6-2 or TRBV6-3 combines with J gene TRBJ1-3, with a tentative D call TRBD1 (5 bases). Trimming removed 7 bases from V and 0 bases from J, with 13 bases in between. The CDR3 is 15 amino acids. Germline values: CDR1 MNHEY, CDR2 SVGEGT. CDR3 nucleotides: TGTGCCAGCACCCTCTTGGGACTCTCTGGAAACACCATATATTTT. Its protein is CASTLLGLSGNTIYF.

This clonotype was picked up a small number of times. The chain combines TRBV6-5 with TRBJ2-2; 11 nucleotides match TRBD2. Germline lookup yields CDR1 MNHEY and CDR2 SVGAGI. The CDR3 spans 19 residues. V lost 2 bases to trimming and J lost 5 bases; unmatched junction nucleotides: 13. The CDR3 bases are TGTGCCAGCAGTTACCGCCCCACTAGCGGGAGAGGACGAACCGGGGAGCTGTTTTTT. Its protein product is CASSYRPTSGRGRTGELFF.

The chain joins TRBV7-2 to TRBJ1-5, with 8 positions matching TRBD1. The CDR3 totals 17 residues. After removal of 2 bases from V and 1 base from J, the junction contained 7 bases not matched to a gene. Germline-derived CDR1 and CDR2 are SGHTA and FQGNSA. As DNA, the CDR3 is TGTGCCAGCAGCTTAAGGTCAGGGGGCCGGAGCAATCAGCCCCAGCATTTT. This encodes CASSLRSGGRSNQPQHF.

The genes are TRBV27 and TRBJ1-2; 8 bases are shared with TRBD1. Per the germline V gene, CDR1 is MNHEY and CDR2 is SMNVEV (reference sequence). The CDR3 has 14 amino acids. The V gene end was trimmed by 5 bases and the J gene end by 8 bases; junction bases not matched to a gene: 10. The CDR3 nucleotides read TGTGCCAGCAGTATACGGGGACAGGTTCAAGGCTACACCTTC. The encoded protein is CASSIRGQVQGYTF.

The genes are TRBV12-3 or TRBV12-4 and TRBJ2-2; D is unclear. Trimming cost V 10 bases and J 0 bases, with 24 bases left between them. CDR3 length equals 18 residues. The CDR3 nucleotides read TGTGCCACCATCCTGGCCCAGCCGCAATACCCGAACACCGGGGAGCTGTTTTTT. This translates into CATILAQPQYPNTGELFF.

The rearrangement links TRBV12-3 or TRBV12-4 to TRBJ2-3, with TRBD2 matching 9 bases. With 8 bases clipped from V and 0 bases from J, the junction kept 3 bases outside the gene matches. The CDR3 contains 14 residues. CDR3 sequence reads: CASRSGSSTDTQYF. The CDR3 nucleotides read TGTGCCAGCCGTAGCGGGAGTAGCACAGATACGCAGTATTTT.